Listed here are 6 T cell receptor beta chains from one sample, sequenced in a study of blood T cell repertoires in COVID-19. Sequencing used immunoSEQ multiplex PCR; TCRdb keeps in-frame clones, though not all of them. Of some 240,000 clones detected, around nine tenths appear once; the ten largest clones hold 10%. The sequencing input was peripheral blood. The receptors stem from a woman between 65 and 79 years old with COVID-19, enrolled during active disease.

This sequence joins TRBV6-5 and TRBJ2-3, with 8 bases aligning to TRBD1. The trim removed 10 bases at V and 6 bases at J, leaving 12 bases unmatched. CDR1 is MNHEY and CDR2 is SVGAGI in the germline V gene. The CDR3 totals 14 residues. The CDR3 loop is CATPGTGWGDTQYF. CDR3 bases: TGTGCCACCCCAGGGACAGGTTGGGGCGATACGCAGTATTTT.

The gene calls are TRBV4-3 and TRBJ2-1, with D maybe TRBD2 (6 bases). This CDR3 is built from 14 residues. Trimming left V 0 bases short and J 8 bases short, with 11 bases between. Germline V gene data show CDR1 as LGHNA and CDR2 as YSLEER. CDR3 DNA: TGCGCCAGCAGCCAAGAGAGAGCGGGCGATGAGCAGTTCTTC. This codes for CASSQERAGDEQFF.

As DNA, the CDR3 is TGTGCCAGCAGCCACGGAAATACAGGGGGTGAAAAACTGTTTTTT. Its translation: CASSHGNTGGEKLFF. This rearrangement joins TRBV11-2 to TRBJ1-4, with 8 nucleotides matching TRBD1. The CDR3 runs to 15 residues. Germline loops: CDR1 SGHAT, CDR2 FQNNGV. With V trimmed by 5 bases and J by 7 bases, 9 bases remained unmatched.

The rearrangement joins TRBV7-9 to TRBJ1-6; tentative D call: TRBD1 (6 bases). Trimming removed 5 bases at V and 8 bases at J, with 10 bases between. This CDR3 has 13 residues. The germline V gene has CDR1 SEHNR and CDR2 FQNEAQ (reference sequence). This CDR3 is CASSANRDSPLHF. DNA for the CDR3: TGTGCCAGCAGCGCAAACAGGGATTCACCCCTCCACTTT.

This sequence joins TRBV29-1 and TRBJ2-1, with a weak D call TRBD2 (6 bases). Trimming pared 2 bases from V and 8 bases from J, leaving 16 bases between. Germline assignment: CDR1 SQVTM and CDR2 ANQGSEA. The CDR3 totals 14 residues. The CDR3 reads CSVEKGIGGDEQFF. CDR3 bases: TGCAGCGTTGAAAAGGGTATTGGAGGGGATGAGCAGTTCTTC.

The V and J genes are TRBV7-3 and TRBJ2-1, with 10 bases identical to TRBD2. The CDR3 totals 14 residues. V lost 5 bases, J lost 7 bases, and 5 bases stayed unmatched. CDR1 is SGHTA and CDR2 is FQGTGA in the germline V gene. The CDR3 DNA sequence: TGTGCCAGCAGCAAGACTAGCGGGTCTAATGAGCAGTTCTTC. Its protein is CASSKTSGSNEQFF.